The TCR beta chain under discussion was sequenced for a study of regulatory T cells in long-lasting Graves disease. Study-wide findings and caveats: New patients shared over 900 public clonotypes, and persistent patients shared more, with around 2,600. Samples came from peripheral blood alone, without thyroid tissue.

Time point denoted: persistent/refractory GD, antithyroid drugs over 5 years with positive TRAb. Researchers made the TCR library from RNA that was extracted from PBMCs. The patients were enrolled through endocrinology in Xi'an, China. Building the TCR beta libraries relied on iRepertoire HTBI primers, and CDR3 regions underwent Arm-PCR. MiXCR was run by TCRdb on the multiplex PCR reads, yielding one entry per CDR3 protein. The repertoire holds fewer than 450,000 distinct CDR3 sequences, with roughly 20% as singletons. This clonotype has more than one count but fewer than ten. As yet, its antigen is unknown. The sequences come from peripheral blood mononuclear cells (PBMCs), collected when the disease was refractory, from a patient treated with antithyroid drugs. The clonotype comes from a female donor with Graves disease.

Here the CDR3 reads CASSSGTDNQRGYTF. Here the CDR3 DNA reads TGTGCCAGCAGTTCCGGGACAGACAACCAAAGGGGCTACACCTTC. The chain couples TRBV6-5 to TRBJ1-2; 7 bases are a match to TRBD1. There are 15 residues in the CDR3. Per germline, CDR1 MNHEY and CDR2 SVGAGI. V lost 4 bases, J lost 8 bases, and 13 bases stayed unmatched.